This is a list of T cell receptor beta chains from one sample in a study of beta chain features in type 1 diabetes. Clones were read by immunoSEQ multiplex PCR, and TCRdb kept only the in-frame ones, dropping some. The sample records 350,000 or so clones, 15% to 20% being singletons. Sequencing was performed on naive CD4+ T cells from blood. These receptors came from a woman aged 18-29 years in good health. Both conserved end residues are part of each CDR3. D genes are given only for firm matches. The size field is filled for only some rows; it gives once, few, many or a size class.

J gene: TRBJ1-1; clone size: few; CDR3 length: 15; D gene: TRBD1; V gene: TRBV23-1; CDR3 protein: CASAEDRGERSEAFF; CDR3 DNA: TGCGCCAGCGCAGAAGACAGGGGGGAAAGATCTGAAGCTTTCTTT
J gene: TRBJ2-7; clone size: NA; CDR3 length: 14; D gene: NA; V gene: TRBV5-4; CDR3 protein: CASSLGDTTYEQYF; CDR3 DNA: TGTGCCAGCAGCTTAGGGGATACAACCTACGAGCAGTACTTC
J gene: TRBJ2-7; clone size: few; CDR3 length: 12; D gene: NA; V gene: TRBV30; CDR3 protein: CAWTRGPSEQYF; CDR3 DNA: TGTGCCTGGACCCGCGGCCCCTCCGAGCAGTACTTC
J gene: TRBJ2-1; clone size: NA; CDR3 length: 16; D gene: NA; V gene: TRBV4-1; CDR3 protein: CASSQVGGGPTRRQFF; CDR3 DNA: TGCGCCAGCAGCCAAGTAGGCGGTGGCCCTACGAGGAGGCAGTTCTTC
J gene: TRBJ1-1; clone size: few; CDR3 length: 15; D gene: TRBD1; V gene: TRBV9; CDR3 protein: CASSNKHQGATEAFF; CDR3 DNA: TGTGCCAGCAGCAATAAACACCAGGGGGCTACTGAAGCTTTCTTT
J gene: TRBJ1-5; clone size: few; CDR3 length: 13; D gene: NA; V gene: TRBV6-6; CDR3 protein: CASSYPGSRPQHF; CDR3 DNA: TGTGCCAGCAGTTACCCTGGGAGTAGGCCCCAGCATTTT
J gene: TRBJ1-2; clone size: few; CDR3 length: 14; D gene: NA; V gene: TRBV29-1; CDR3 protein: CSVVQGRSNYGYTF; CDR3 DNA: TGCAGCGTTGTACAGGGCCGCTCTAACTATGGCTACACCTTC
J gene: TRBJ2-7; clone size: NA; CDR3 length: 13; D gene: NA; V gene: TRBV18; CDR3 protein: CASSPATTYEQYF; CDR3 DNA: TGTGCCAGCTCACCAGCTACCACCTACGAGCAGTACTTC
J gene: TRBJ2-1; clone size: few; CDR3 length: 13; D gene: TRBD1; V gene: TRBV7-2; CDR3 protein: CASSYYRGNEQFF; CDR3 DNA: TGTGCCAGCAGCTATTACAGGGGCAATGAGCAGTTCTTC
J gene: TRBJ1-2; clone size: NA; CDR3 length: 15; D gene: NA; V gene: TRBV18; CDR3 protein: CASSPLSGVNYGYTF; CDR3 DNA: TGTGCCAGCTCACCCTTGAGCGGAGTTAACTATGGCTACACCTTC
J gene: TRBJ1-1; clone size: NA; CDR3 length: 14; D gene: TRBD1; V gene: TRBV7-2; CDR3 protein: CASSNIRGQGGAFF; CDR3 DNA: TGTGCCAGCAGTAATATCCGGGGACAGGGAGGAGCTTTCTTT
J gene: TRBJ2-1; clone size: few; CDR3 length: 13; D gene: TRBD2; V gene: TRBV4-3; CDR3 protein: CASSQTHERGQFF; CDR3 DNA: TGCGCCAGCAGCCAAACCCATGAGCGGGGGCAGTTCTTC
J gene: TRBJ2-3; clone size: NA; CDR3 length: 14; D gene: TRBD2; V gene: TRBV7-9; CDR3 protein: CASSSSGSTDTQYF; CDR3 DNA: TGTGCCAGCAGCTCTAGCGGGAGCACAGATACGCAGTATTTT
J gene: TRBJ2-5; clone size: NA; CDR3 length: 13; D gene: TRBD2; V gene: TRBV7-9; CDR3 protein: CASSIRGGETQYF; CDR3 DNA: TGTGCCAGCAGCATCCGCGGGGGGGAGACCCAGTACTTC
J gene: TRBJ2-3; clone size: few; CDR3 length: 11; D gene: NA; V gene: TRBV19; CDR3 protein: CATRSTDTQYF; CDR3 DNA: TGTGCCACCAGAAGCACAGATACGCAGTATTTT
J gene: TRBJ2-1; clone size: few; CDR3 length: 18; D gene: TRBD2; V gene: TRBV5-1; CDR3 protein: CASSSTSNSGRAWNEQFF; CDR3 DNA: TGCGCCAGCAGCTCCACGTCGAATAGCGGGAGGGCCTGGAATGAGCAGTTCTTC
J gene: TRBJ1-1; clone size: few; CDR3 length: 13; D gene: NA; V gene: TRBV12-5; CDR3 protein: CASGFKPSTEAFF; CDR3 DNA: TGTGCTAGTGGTTTCAAACCGAGCACGGAAGCTTTCTTT
J gene: TRBJ1-2; clone size: NA; CDR3 length: 10; D gene: TRBD1; V gene: TRBV20-1; CDR3 protein: CSANGQGQTF; CDR3 DNA: TGCAGTGCTAACGGACAGGGCCAAACCTTC
J gene: TRBJ1-2; clone size: few; CDR3 length: 14; D gene: NA; V gene: TRBV7-2; CDR3 protein: CASSDRSPNYGYTF; CDR3 DNA: TGTGCCAGCAGTGACAGGAGCCCTAACTATGGCTACACCTTC
J gene: TRBJ2-5; clone size: few; CDR3 length: 15; D gene: TRBD2; V gene: TRBV5-4; CDR3 protein: CASSWTSGGPETQYF; CDR3 DNA: TGTGCCAGCAGCTGGACTAGCGGGGGGCCGGAGACCCAGTACTTC
J gene: TRBJ1-1; clone size: NA; CDR3 length: 13; D gene: NA; V gene: TRBV18; CDR3 protein: CASSPAGGVEAFF; CDR3 DNA: TGTGCCAGCTCACCAGCCGGAGGGGTTGAAGCTTTCTTT
J gene: TRBJ2-1; clone size: few; CDR3 length: 14; D gene: TRBD2; V gene: TRBV7-9; CDR3 protein: CASSLAGGPDEQFF; CDR3 DNA: TGTGCCAGCAGCTTAGCGGGAGGGCCCGATGAGCAGTTCTTC
J gene: TRBJ2-5; clone size: NA; CDR3 length: 15; D gene: TRBD2; V gene: TRBV6-5; CDR3 protein: CASSFGTSLGETQYF; CDR3 DNA: TGTGCCAGCAGTTTCGGGACTAGCTTGGGAGAGACCCAGTACTTC
J gene: TRBJ1-6; clone size: NA; CDR3 length: 16; D gene: TRBD1; V gene: TRBV6-6; CDR3 protein: CASTQRQTGRSSPLHF; CDR3 DNA: TGTGCCAGCACCCAGCGCCAGACAGGGCGCAGTTCACCCCTCCACTTT
J gene: TRBJ1-5; clone size: few; CDR3 length: 15; D gene: NA; V gene: TRBV18; CDR3 protein: CASSPGTGSNQPQHF; CDR3 DNA: TGTGCCAGCTCACCTGGAACAGGTTCCAATCAGCCCCAGCATTTT
J gene: TRBJ1-4; clone size: few; CDR3 length: 14; D gene: TRBD1; V gene: TRBV4-2; CDR3 protein: CASSPGTGHEKLFF; CDR3 DNA: TGTGCCAGCAGCCCTGGGACAGGGCACGAAAAACTGTTTTTT
J gene: TRBJ2-7; clone size: NA; CDR3 length: 15; D gene: TRBD1; V gene: TRBV29-1; CDR3 protein: CSAFTPGQGAYEQYF; CDR3 DNA: TGCAGCGCCTTTACCCCGGGACAGGGCGCTTACGAGCAGTACTTC
J gene: TRBJ1-1; clone size: NA; CDR3 length: 13; D gene: NA; V gene: TRBV2; CDR3 protein: CATKTDVNTEAFF; CDR3 DNA: TGTGCAACCAAGACAGACGTTAACACTGAAGCTTTCTTT
J gene: TRBJ2-3; clone size: NA; CDR3 length: 13; D gene: NA; V gene: TRBV4-2; CDR3 protein: CASSPTSTDTQYF; CDR3 DNA: TGTGCCAGCAGCCCGACTAGCACAGATACGCAGTATTTT
J gene: TRBJ2-1; clone size: NA; CDR3 length: 15; D gene: TRBD2; V gene: TRBV7-2; CDR3 protein: CASSVAGGRYNEQFF; CDR3 DNA: TGTGCCAGCAGCGTAGCGGGAGGGAGGTACAATGAGCAGTTCTTC
J gene: TRBJ2-7; clone size: few; CDR3 length: 11; D gene: NA; V gene: TRBV20-1; CDR3 protein: CSARELYEQYF; CDR3 DNA: TGCAGTGCTAGAGAGTTATACGAGCAGTACTTC
J gene: TRBJ2-5; clone size: NA; CDR3 length: 13; D gene: NA; V gene: TRBV11-3; CDR3 protein: CASSFSERKTQYF; CDR3 DNA: TGTGCCAGCAGCTTCTCGGAGAGGAAGACCCAGTACTTC
J gene: TRBJ1-5; clone size: few; CDR3 length: 14; D gene: TRBD1; V gene: TRBV2; CDR3 protein: CASSGQGGNQPQHF; CDR3 DNA: TGTGCCAGCAGTGGACAGGGTGGAAATCAGCCCCAGCATTTT
J gene: TRBJ2-6; clone size: NA; CDR3 length: 13; D gene: NA; V gene: TRBV27; CDR3 protein: CASKAAGANVLTF; CDR3 DNA: TGTGCCAGCAAGGCGGCTGGGGCCAACGTCCTGACTTTC
J gene: TRBJ2-1; clone size: NA; CDR3 length: 14; D gene: TRBD2; V gene: TRBV5-1; CDR3 protein: CASSTGTSVDEQFF; CDR3 DNA: TGCGCCAGCAGCACCGGGACTAGCGTCGATGAGCAGTTCTTC
J gene: TRBJ2-5; clone size: NA; CDR3 length: 14; D gene: TRBD1; V gene: TRBV5-4; CDR3 protein: CASSTAGGAETQYF; CDR3 DNA: TGTGCCAGCAGCACGGCAGGGGGCGCAGAGACCCAGTACTTC
J gene: TRBJ1-3; clone size: few; CDR3 length: 13; D gene: NA; V gene: TRBV2; CDR3 protein: CASSVGQRNTIYF; CDR3 DNA: TGTGCCAGCAGTGTTGGACAGAGAAACACCATATATTTT
J gene: TRBJ1-2; clone size: NA; CDR3 length: 15; D gene: NA; V gene: TRBV29-1; CDR3 protein: CSVEVGGHGISGYTF; CDR3 DNA: TGCAGCGTTGAAGTGGGGGGGCATGGGATATCTGGCTACACCTTC
J gene: TRBJ1-1; clone size: NA; CDR3 length: 14; D gene: NA; V gene: TRBV2; CDR3 protein: CASSQTEIHTEAFF; CDR3 DNA: TGTGCCAGCAGCCAGACAGAAATCCACACTGAAGCTTTCTTT
J gene: TRBJ2-5; clone size: NA; CDR3 length: 14; D gene: NA; V gene: TRBV4-2; CDR3 protein: CASSQDRAGVTQYF; CDR3 DNA: TGTGCCAGCAGCCAAGACAGGGCCGGAGTGACCCAGTACTTC
J gene: TRBJ2-4; clone size: few; CDR3 length: 15; D gene: NA; V gene: TRBV29-1; CDR3 protein: CSVVLPVLAKNIQYF; CDR3 DNA: TGCAGCGTTGTTCTCCCTGTTTTAGCCAAAAACATTCAGTACTTC
J gene: TRBJ2-5; clone size: NA; CDR3 length: 14; D gene: NA; V gene: TRBV6-1; CDR3 protein: CASSEVGGLGTQYF; CDR3 DNA: TGTGCCAGCAGTGAAGTTGGGGGACTGGGGACCCAGTACTTC
J gene: TRBJ2-7; clone size: NA; CDR3 length: 13; D gene: TRBD2; V gene: TRBV9; CDR3 protein: CASSPGLAGEQYF; CDR3 DNA: TGTGCCAGCAGCCCGGGACTAGCGGGGGAGCAGTACTTC
J gene: TRBJ2-2; clone size: NA; CDR3 length: 16; D gene: NA; V gene: TRBV5-1; CDR3 protein: CASSSSSGRSTGELFF; CDR3 DNA: TGCGCCAGCAGCTCCTCCAGTGGCCGGAGCACCGGGGAGCTGTTTTTT
J gene: TRBJ1-1; clone size: NA; CDR3 length: 14; D gene: NA; V gene: TRBV5-1; CDR3 protein: CASTQRDTNTEAFF; CDR3 DNA: TGCGCCAGCACGCAAAGGGACACCAACACTGAAGCTTTCTTT
J gene: TRBJ1-1; clone size: NA; CDR3 length: 11; D gene: NA; V gene: TRBV20-1; CDR3 protein: CSALDSTQAFF; CDR3 DNA: TGCAGTGCTCTGGACAGCACACAAGCTTTCTTT
J gene: TRBJ2-7; clone size: few; CDR3 length: 14; D gene: NA; V gene: TRBV6-1; CDR3 protein: CASSDRSSSYEQYF; CDR3 DNA: TGTGCCAGCAGCGACAGATCTAGCTCCTACGAGCAGTACTTC
J gene: TRBJ2-1; clone size: few; CDR3 length: 15; D gene: TRBD2; V gene: TRBV5-4; CDR3 protein: CASSLGTRVKNEQFF; CDR3 DNA: TGTGCCAGCAGCTTAGGGACTAGAGTCAAGAATGAGCAGTTCTTC
J gene: TRBJ2-2; clone size: NA; CDR3 length: 17; D gene: TRBD1; V gene: TRBV11-2; CDR3 protein: CASSPGGRTGQAGELFF; CDR3 DNA: TGTGCCAGCAGCCCCGGAGGAAGGACAGGTCAGGCCGGGGAGCTGTTTTTT
J gene: TRBJ1-2; clone size: few; CDR3 length: 13; D gene: NA; V gene: TRBV4-2; CDR3 protein: CASSQDGLYGYTF; CDR3 DNA: TGTGCCAGCAGCCAAGACGGGTTGTATGGCTACACCTTC
J gene: TRBJ2-7; clone size: NA; CDR3 length: 14; D gene: TRBD1; V gene: TRBV15; CDR3 protein: CATSSTSGTGKGQF; CDR3 DNA: TGTGCCACCAGCTCTACTTCTGGGACAGGGAAAGGTCAATTC
J gene: TRBJ2-1; clone size: NA; CDR3 length: 16; D gene: NA; V gene: TRBV5-4; CDR3 protein: CASGPGDSGSYNEQFF; CDR3 DNA: TGTGCCAGCGGACCGGGGGACAGCGGATCCTACAATGAGCAGTTCTTC
J gene: TRBJ2-1; clone size: few; CDR3 length: 15; D gene: NA; V gene: TRBV6-1; CDR3 protein: CASSEVLRPHNEQFF; CDR3 DNA: TGTGCCAGCAGTGAAGTCCTACGCCCCCACAATGAGCAGTTCTTC
J gene: TRBJ1-5; clone size: few; CDR3 length: 13; D gene: NA; V gene: TRBV4-3; CDR3 protein: CASSRDKNQPQHF; CDR3 DNA: TGCGCCAGCAGCCGGGACAAGAATCAGCCCCAGCATTTT
J gene: TRBJ1-1; clone size: few; CDR3 length: 15; D gene: NA; V gene: TRBV7-8; CDR3 protein: CASSPRGGAITEAFF; CDR3 DNA: TGTGCCAGCAGCCCCCGTGGGGGCGCGATCACTGAAGCTTTCTTT
J gene: TRBJ2-1; clone size: NA; CDR3 length: 13; D gene: NA; V gene: TRBV7-9; CDR3 protein: CASSLVEISEQFF; CDR3 DNA: TGTGCCAGCAGCTTAGTCGAGATTTCCGAGCAGTTCTTC
J gene: TRBJ2-1; clone size: few; CDR3 length: 15; D gene: NA; V gene: TRBV5-1; CDR3 protein: CASSLELASYNEQFF; CDR3 DNA: TGCGCCAGCAGCTTAGAGTTAGCCTCCTACAATGAGCAGTTCTTC
J gene: TRBJ2-3; clone size: few; CDR3 length: 16; D gene: TRBD2; V gene: TRBV11-2; CDR3 protein: CASRSTSGRSTDTQYF; CDR3 DNA: TGTGCCAGCAGATCTACTAGCGGGAGGAGCACAGATACGCAGTATTTT